This T cell receptor (beta chain) was identified in a study of blood T cell repertoires in COVID-19. On the study more broadly: The United States, Italy and Spain supplied acute and convalescent COVID-19 samples.

The V segment lost 2 bases and the J segment 3 bases; nucleotides outside the gene matches: 7. The CDR3 contains 15 residues. In germline, CDR1 is SGHDT, CDR2 YYEEEE. Under the authors' procedure: Nucleated cell counts were estimated from reference gene primer amplification. Here immunoSEQ multiplex PCR was the method, and the copy in TCRdb shows in-frame clones only, minus some. That table is the source of V, J and clone size, and D and trimming were worked out from the DNA. The table includes 150,000 to 200,000 clones, almost 85% detected once. Cohorts were determined from participant-reported clinical history.

This TCR was sampled from a man aged 50 to 60 who had recovered from COVID-19. Source material: PBMCs or T cells enriched from blood (not recorded which). The chain recombines TRBV5-6 with TRBJ2-7, with 8 bases lining up with TRBD1. The CDR3 reads CASSFAGGFSYEQYF. The CDR3 nucleotides are TGTGCCAGCAGCTTTGCAGGGGGCTTCAGCTACGAGCAGTACTTC.